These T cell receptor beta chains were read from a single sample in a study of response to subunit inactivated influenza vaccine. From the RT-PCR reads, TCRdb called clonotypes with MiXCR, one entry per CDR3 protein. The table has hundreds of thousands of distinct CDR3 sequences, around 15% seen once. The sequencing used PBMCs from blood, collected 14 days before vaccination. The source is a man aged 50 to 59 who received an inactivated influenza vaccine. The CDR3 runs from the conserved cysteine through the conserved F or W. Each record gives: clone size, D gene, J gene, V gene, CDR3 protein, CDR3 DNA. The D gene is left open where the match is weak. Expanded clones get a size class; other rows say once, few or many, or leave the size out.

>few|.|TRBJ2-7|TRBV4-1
CASSQEQSSYEQYF
TGCGCCAGCAGCCAAGAACAGAGCTCCTACGAGCAGTACTTC
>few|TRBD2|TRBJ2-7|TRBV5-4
CASSNGVEISGADSYEQYF
TGTGCCAGCAGCAACGGGGTTGAAATTAGCGGGGCTGACTCCTACGAGCAGTACTTC
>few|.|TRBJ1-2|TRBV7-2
CASSLAGGIYGYTF
TGTGCCAGCAGCTTGGCCGGGGGTATTTATGGCTACACCTTC
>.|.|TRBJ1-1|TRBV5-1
CASSPNQNTEAFF
TGCGCCAGCAGCCCGAACCAGAACACTGAAGCTTTCTTT
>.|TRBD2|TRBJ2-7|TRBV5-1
CASSWTGLAGSEDQYF
TGCGCCAGCAGCTGGACCGGACTAGCGGGATCGGAGGATCAGTACTTC
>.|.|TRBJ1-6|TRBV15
CATSRAPEGGSPLHF
TGTGCCACCAGCAGAGCACCCGAGGGCGGTTCACCCCTCCACTTT
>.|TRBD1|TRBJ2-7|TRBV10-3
CAIRDRGSSYEQYF
TGTGCCATCAGGGACAGGGGATCCTCCTACGAGCAGTACTTC
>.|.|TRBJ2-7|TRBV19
CASSKRGTESYEQYF
TGTGCCAGTAGTAAACGGGGGACGGAATCCTACGAGCAGTACTTC
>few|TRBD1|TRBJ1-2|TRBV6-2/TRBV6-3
CASSYPWTGGEGYTF
TGTGCCAGCAGTTACCCCTGGACAGGGGGCGAAGGCTACACCTTC
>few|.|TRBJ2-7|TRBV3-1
CASSPSGVEQYF
TGTGCCAGCAGCCCTTCGGGGGTCGAGCAGTACTTC
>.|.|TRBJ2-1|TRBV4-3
CASSHLGAGSYNEQFF
TGCGCCAGCAGCCATCTCGGAGCGGGCTCCTACAATGAGCAGTTCTTC
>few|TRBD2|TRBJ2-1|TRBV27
CASSFSGLATNEQFF
TGTGCCAGCAGTTTCTCGGGACTAGCGACCAATGAGCAGTTCTTC
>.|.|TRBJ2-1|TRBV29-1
CSVPGALSNEQFF
TGCAGCGTTCCAGGGGCCCTTAGTAATGAGCAGTTCTTC
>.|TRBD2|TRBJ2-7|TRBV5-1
CASSPAGSGRFNEQYF
TGCGCCAGCAGCCCCGCCGGGAGCGGGAGGTTCAACGAGCAGTACTTC
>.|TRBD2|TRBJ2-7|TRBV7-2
CASSKLPGLATHEQYF
TGTGCCAGCAGCAAACTTCCCGGACTAGCGACCCACGAGCAGTACTTC
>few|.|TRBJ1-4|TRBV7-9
CASSLVRTEATNEKLFF
TGTGCCAGCAGCTTAGTAAGGACAGAAGCAACTAATGAAAAACTGTTTTTT
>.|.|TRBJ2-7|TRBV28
CASSTPGGFETYEQYF
TGTGCCAGCAGTACCCCAGGGGGGTTTGAGACCTACGAGCAGTACTTC
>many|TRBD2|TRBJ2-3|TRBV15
CATSRDRLAGFDTQYF
TGTGCCACCAGCAGAGATCGGCTAGCGGGATTCGATACGCAGTATTTT
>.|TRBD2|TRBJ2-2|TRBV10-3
CAISESGERTSVPGELFF
TGTGCCATCAGTGAGTCAGGAGAAAGGACTAGCGTTCCCGGGGAGCTGTTTTTT
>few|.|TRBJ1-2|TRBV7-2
CASSLTASNYGYTF
TGTGCCAGCAGCTTGACAGCTTCTAACTATGGCTACACCTTC
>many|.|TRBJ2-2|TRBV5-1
CASSLGGSSTGELFF
TGTGCCAGCAGCTTAGGGGGGTCCTCCACCGGGGAGCTGTTTTTT
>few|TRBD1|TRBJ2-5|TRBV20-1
CSARDSSETQYF
TGCAGTGCGAGGGACAGTTCAGAGACCCAGTACTTC
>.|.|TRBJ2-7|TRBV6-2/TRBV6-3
CASSYRPGNYEQYF
TGTGCCAGCAGTTACCGGCCGGGCAACTACGAGCAGTACTTC
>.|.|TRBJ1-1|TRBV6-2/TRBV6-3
CASSYSSRRMNTEAFF
TGTGCCAGCAGTTACTCGAGCAGGAGGATGAACACTGAAGCTTTCTTT
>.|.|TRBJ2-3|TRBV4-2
CASSPYFRGSTDTQYF
TGTGCCAGCAGCCCTTATTTTAGGGGTAGCACAGATACGCAGTATTTT
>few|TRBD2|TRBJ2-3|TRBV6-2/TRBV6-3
CASSSSSGYSTDTQYF
TGTGCCAGCAGTTCCTCTAGCGGATATAGCACAGATACGCAGTATTTT
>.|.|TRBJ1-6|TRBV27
CASSLWGRGNSPLHF
TGTGCCAGCAGTTTGTGGGGTCGTGGTAATTCACCCCTCCACTTT
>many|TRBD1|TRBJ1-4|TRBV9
CASSVGTGTTSNEKLFF
TGTGCCAGCAGCGTAGGGACAGGGACCACTTCAAATGAAAAACTGTTTTTT
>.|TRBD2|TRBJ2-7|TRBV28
CASDSYRTSGTYEQYF
TGTGCCAGCGACAGCTACCGGACTAGCGGGACCTACGAGCAGTACTTC
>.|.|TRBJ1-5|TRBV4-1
CASSQDSHGDQPQHF
TGCGCCAGCAGCCAAGATTCCCACGGGGATCAGCCCCAGCATTTT
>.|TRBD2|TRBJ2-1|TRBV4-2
CASSQQTSGRAIRYNEQFF
TGTGCCAGCAGCCAACAGACTAGCGGGAGGGCCATTCGCTACAATGAGCAGTTCTTC
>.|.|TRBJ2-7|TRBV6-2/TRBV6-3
CASRLPLGRTKGEQYF
TGTGCCAGCAGACTACCGTTGGGACGGACGAAGGGAGAGCAGTACTTC
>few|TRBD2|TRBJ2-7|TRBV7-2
CASSLGGGYRAGYEQYF
TGTGCCAGCAGCTTAGGGGGAGGGTACAGAGCAGGCTACGAGCAGTACTTC
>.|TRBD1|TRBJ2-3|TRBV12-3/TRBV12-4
CASSFADRADTDTQYF
TGTGCCAGCAGTTTTGCGGACAGGGCTGACACAGATACGCAGTATTTT
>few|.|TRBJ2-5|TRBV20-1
CSARDSGGTQETQYF
TGCAGTGCTAGGGATAGCGGCGGAACGCAAGAGACCCAGTACTTC
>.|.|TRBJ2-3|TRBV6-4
CASGPADSSTDTQYF
TGTGCCAGCGGGCCAGCTGACTCTAGCACAGATACGCAGTATTTT
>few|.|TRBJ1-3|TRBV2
CASSASQPYSGNTIYF
TGTGCCAGCAGTGCCTCCCAGCCATACTCTGGAAACACCATATATTTT
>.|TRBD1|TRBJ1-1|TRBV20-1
CSALITGDTEAFF
TGCAGTGCTCTAATTACAGGGGACACTGAAGCTTTCTTT
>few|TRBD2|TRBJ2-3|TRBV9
CASSDTSGRAEDTQYF
TGTGCCAGCAGCGATACTAGCGGGAGGGCCGAAGATACGCAGTATTTT
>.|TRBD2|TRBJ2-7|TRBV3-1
CASSQDSRLANEQYF
TGTGCCAGCAGCCAAGATAGCCGACTAGCCAACGAGCAGTACTTC
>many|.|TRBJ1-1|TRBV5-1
CASSLAIKNTEAFF
TGCGCCAGCAGCTTGGCAATCAAGAACACTGAAGCTTTCTTT
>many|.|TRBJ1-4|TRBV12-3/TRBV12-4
CASSLNSRNEKLFF
TGTGCCAGCAGTTTGAACAGCCGCAATGAAAAACTGTTTTTT
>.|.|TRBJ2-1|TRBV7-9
CASSLQDYNEQFF
TGTGCCAGCAGCTTGCAGGACTACAATGAGCAGTTCTTC
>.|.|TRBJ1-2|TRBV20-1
CSARIIGGTPPLGYTF
TGCAGTGCTAGAATAATTGGAGGGACTCCTCCATTAGGCTACACCTTC
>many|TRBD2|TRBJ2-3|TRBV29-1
CSAGTSGGTDTQYF
TGCAGCGCTGGGACTAGCGGGGGCACAGATACGCAGTATTTT
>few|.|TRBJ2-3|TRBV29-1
CSVKGKHTDTQYF
TGCAGCGTTAAGGGAAAACACACAGATACGCAGTATTTT
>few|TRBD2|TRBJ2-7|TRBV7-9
CASSLAGLAGSSYEQYF
TGTGCCAGCAGCTTAGCTGGATTAGCGGGATCTTCTTACGAGCAGTACTTC
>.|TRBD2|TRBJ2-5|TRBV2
CASRGTSGSKKTQYF
TGTGCCAGCAGAGGGACTAGCGGGAGCAAAAAGACCCAGTACTTC
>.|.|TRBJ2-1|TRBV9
CASSRDSYYNEQFF
TGTGCCAGCAGCAGGGACTCCTACTACAATGAGCAGTTCTTC
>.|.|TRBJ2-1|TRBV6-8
CASSYPDVKAVYNEQFF
TGTGCCAGCAGTTACCCTGACGTGAAAGCGGTGTACAATGAGCAGTTCTTC
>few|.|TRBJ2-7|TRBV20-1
CSAGQGGYEQYF
TGCAGTGCAGGTCAGGGGGGTTACGAGCAGTACTTC
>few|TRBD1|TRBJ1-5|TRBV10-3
CAISDRQGNQPQHF
TGTGCCATCAGTGACCGACAGGGGAATCAGCCCCAGCATTTT
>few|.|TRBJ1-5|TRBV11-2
CASSLEGGGGQPQHF
TGTGCCAGCAGCTTAGAAGGCGGTGGGGGTCAGCCCCAGCATTTT
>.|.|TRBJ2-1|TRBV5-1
CASRQNLAGNRRGEQFF
TGCGCCAGCAGACAGAACTTAGCGGGCAACAGGAGGGGGGAGCAGTTCTTC
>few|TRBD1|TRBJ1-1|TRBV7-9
CASSLARRTGIAEAFF
TGTGCCAGCAGCTTAGCGCGACGGACAGGGATTGCTGAAGCTTTCTTT
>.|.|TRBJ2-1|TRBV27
CASSIIAYNEQFF
TGTGCCAGCAGTATCATAGCCTACAATGAGCAGTTCTTC
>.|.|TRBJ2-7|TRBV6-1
CASSEQPYEQYF
TGTGCCAGCAGTGAACAGCCCTACGAGCAGTACTTC
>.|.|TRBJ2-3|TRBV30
CAWSYLDTQYF
TGTGCCTGGAGCTACTTGGATACGCAGTATTTT
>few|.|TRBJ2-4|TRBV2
CASGWMENIQYF
TGTGCCAGCGGGTGGATGGAAAACATTCAGTACTTC
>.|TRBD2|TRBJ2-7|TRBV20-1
CSARLAGNSYEQYF
TGCAGTGCGAGACTAGCGGGTAACTCCTACGAGCAGTACTTC